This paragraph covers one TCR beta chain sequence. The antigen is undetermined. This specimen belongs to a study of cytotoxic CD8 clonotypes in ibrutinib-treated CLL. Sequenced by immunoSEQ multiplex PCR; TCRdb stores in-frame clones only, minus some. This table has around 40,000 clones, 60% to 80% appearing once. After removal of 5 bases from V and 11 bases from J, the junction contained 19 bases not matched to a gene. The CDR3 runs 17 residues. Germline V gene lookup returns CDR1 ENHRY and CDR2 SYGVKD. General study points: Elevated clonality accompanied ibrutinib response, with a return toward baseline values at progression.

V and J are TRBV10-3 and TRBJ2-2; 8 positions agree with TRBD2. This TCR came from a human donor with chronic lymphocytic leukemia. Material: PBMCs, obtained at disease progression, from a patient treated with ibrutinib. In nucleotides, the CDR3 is TGTGCCATCAGTTCCCCGGGAGGGGAGTCTACACCGGCCGAGCTGTTTTTT. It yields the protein CAISSPGGESTPAELFF.